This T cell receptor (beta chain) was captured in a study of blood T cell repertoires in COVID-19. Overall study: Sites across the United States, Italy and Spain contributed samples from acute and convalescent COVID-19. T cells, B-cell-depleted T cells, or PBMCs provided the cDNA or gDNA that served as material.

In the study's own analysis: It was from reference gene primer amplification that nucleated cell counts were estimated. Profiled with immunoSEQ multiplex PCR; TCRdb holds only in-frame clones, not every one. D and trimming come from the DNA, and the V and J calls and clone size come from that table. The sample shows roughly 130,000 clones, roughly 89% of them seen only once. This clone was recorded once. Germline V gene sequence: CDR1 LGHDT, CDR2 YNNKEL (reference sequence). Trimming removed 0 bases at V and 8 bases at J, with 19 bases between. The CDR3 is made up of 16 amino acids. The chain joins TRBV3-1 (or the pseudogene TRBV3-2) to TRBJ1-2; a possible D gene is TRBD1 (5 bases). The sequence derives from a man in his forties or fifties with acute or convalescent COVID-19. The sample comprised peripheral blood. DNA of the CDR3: TGTGCCAGCAGCCAAGATAGGAGGGGTAAGGTGGGAGGCTACACCTTC. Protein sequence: CASSQDRRGKVGGYTF.